These 27 T cell receptor beta chains originate from one sample sequenced in a study of patients and donors after allogeneic stem cell transplantation. TCRdb re-analysed the RT-PCR reads in MiXCR, keeping a single row per CDR3 protein. This table holds approximately 160,000 distinct CDR3 sequences, over 25% found once. Sequenced: blood, either unsorted or a sorted T cell fraction (not recorded which). These receptor sequences come from a human donor who was either an allogeneic HSCT recipient or a stem cell or donor lymphocyte infusion donor (not recorded which). It is not recorded whose cells these are; they may come from a transplant donor.

In its sample, this clonotype was seen a few times. The genes are TRBV27 and TRBJ2-5; either TRBD1 or TRBD2 may fit D (6 bases each). The CDR3 extends over 16 amino acids. V lost 2 bases and J 1 base, leaving 14 bases between the germline ends. Looked up from germline, CDR1 is MNHEY and CDR2 is SMNVEV (reference sequence). CDR3 in DNA: TGTGCCAGCAGTTTAATTCCGGGGGCAGTCCAAGAGACCCAGTACTTC. It yields the protein CASSLIPGAVQETQYF.

V usage is TRBV12-3 or TRBV12-4 and J usage is TRBJ2-1, with no clear D. This CDR3 contains 14 residues. V lost 7 bases and J lost 7, with 17 bases in between. The DNA for the CDR3 is TGTGCCAGCACCTCGACAAGGGATAGGAATGAGCAGTTCTTC. Its protein is CASTSTRDRNEQFF.

This clonotype was seen just once. An end of the junction does not agree with germline; a read error may underlie this. The V and J genes are TRBV5-1 and TRBJ2-1; D not certain. From germline, CDR1 is SGHRS and CDR2 YFSETQ. The CDR3 spans 15 residues. CDR3 DNA: TGCGCCAGCAGCGACGTTAGCCCACCCTACAATGAGCTGTTCTTC. Amino acids: CASSDVSPPYNELFF.

This clonotype was picked up a small number of times. The chain links TRBV20-1 to TRBJ2-1; D unresolved. V was shortened by 2 bases and J by 8 bases, with 4 bases between the two germline ends. CDR3 size: 10 residues. Germline V CDR1 and CDR2: DFQATT, SNEGSKA (reference sequence). The CDR3 spells CSARLYEQFF. CDR3 nucleotides: TGCAGTGCTAGACTCTATGAGCAGTTCTTC.

The sample holds a few counts of this clonotype. The rearrangement links TRBV7-9 to TRBJ1-2; D remains unclear. CDR3 size: 13 residues. Germline V gene data show CDR1 as SEHNR and CDR2 as FQNEAQ (reference sequence). V lost 2 bases and J lost 4, with 8 bases in between. In nucleotides, the CDR3 is TGTGCCAGCAGCTTACGGCGAAGCTATGGCTACACCTTC. This gives the protein CASSLRRSYGYTF.

This clonotype showed up many times. The rearrangement uses TRBV29-1 and TRBJ1-2; D is possibly TRBD1 (6 bases). Germline CDR1 reads SQVTM; CDR2 reads ANQGSEA. CDR3 length: 12 residues. CDR3 in DNA: TGCACCTGCCGGGACAAATTCTATGGCTACACCTTC. Its translation is CTCRDKFYGYTF. The full variable domain, completed using reference TRBV29-1 and TRBJ1-2, is SAVISQKPSRDICQRGTSLTIQCQVDSQVTMMFWYRQQPGQSLTLIATANQGSEATYESGFVIDKFPISRPNLTFSTLTVSNMSPEDSSIYLCTCRDKFYGYTFGSGTRLTVV.

This clonotype occurred many times. The V call is TRBV6-2 or TRBV6-3, the J call TRBJ1-5; 10 positions agree with TRBD1. The CDR3 is 13 residues long. V lost 4 bases to trimming and J lost 7 bases; unmatched junction nucleotides: 1. Germline V lookup: CDR1 MNHEY, CDR2 SVGEGT. The CDR3 reads CASSLTGGQPQHF. The DNA for the CDR3 is TGTGCCAGCAGTTTGACAGGGGGCCAGCCCCAGCATTTT.

The chain links TRBV28 to TRBJ2-1; 7 bases are shared with TRBD1. CDR3 length equals 17 residues. Germline V gene sequence: CDR1 MDHEN, CDR2 SYDVKM. Trimming took 6 bases from V and 1 from J; bases not matched to a gene: 12. CDR3 residues: CASSPPTGLVSYNEQFF. Here the CDR3 DNA reads TGTGCCAGCAGCCCTCCGACAGGGTTGGTTTCCTACAATGAGCAGTTCTTC.

The chain is built from TRBV5-6 and TRBJ2-1; tentatively, D is TRBD1 (5 bases). V lost 4 bases, J lost 7 bases, and 15 bases lay in between. The length of the CDR3 is 14 residues. CDR1 SGHDT and CDR2 YYEEEE come from the germline V gene. CDR3 coding DNA: TGTGCCAGCAGCGTAGGTAGGGGCCTAAATGAGCAGTTCTTC. Amino acid sequence: CASSVGRGLNEQFF.

This clonotype showed up just a few times. This chain links TRBV10-3 with TRBJ1-1, with 7 bases fitting TRBD1. The junction had 2 bases not matched to a gene; V was cut back by 9 bases and J by 4 bases. Per germline, CDR1 ENHRY and CDR2 SYGVKD. The CDR3 is 11 residues long. The CDR3 sequence is CAIYRGTEAFF. CDR3 in DNA: TGTGCCATTTACAGGGGCACTGAAGCTTTCTTT.

The V gene is TRBV7-2, the J gene TRBJ2-1; D uncertain. The CDR3 length is 15 residues. With 5 bases removed from V and 2 bases from J, the gap between germline ends came to 13 bases. CDR1 and CDR2 (germline): SGHTA, FQGNSA. CDR3 residues: CASSPRSLAYNEQFF. CDR3 nucleotide sequence: TGTGCCAGCAGCCCCCGTAGCTTGGCCTACAATGAGCAGTTCTTC.

V gene TRBV9 combines with J gene TRBJ2-1; 8 bases are a match to TRBD2. The CDR3 has 17 residues. Trimming cost V 0 bases and J 6 bases; bases outside gene matches: 11. Germline V gene data show CDR1 as SGDLS and CDR2 as YYNGEE. This CDR3 reads CASSVGLGSGKGNEQFF. The CDR3 DNA reads TGTGCCAGCAGCGTAGGGCTGGGTAGCGGGAAGGGCAATGAGCAGTTCTTC.

The chain links TRBV27 to TRBJ2-4; a possible D gene is TRBD1 (6 bases). Trimming stripped 1 base from V and 7 bases from J, with 17 bases between. Germline assignment: CDR1 MNHEY and CDR2 SMNVEV (reference sequence). This CDR3 has 16 residues. This CDR3 reads CASSLLLPTGLNIQYF. CDR3 in DNA: TGTGCCAGCAGTTTATTGCTCCCCACAGGGTTGAACATTCAGTACTTC.

V is TRBV27 and J is TRBJ2-1; D is unresolved. The germline CDR1 and CDR2 sequences are MNHEY and SMNVEV (reference sequence). Trimming pared 6 bases from V and 9 bases from J, leaving 9 bases between. The CDR3 runs 11 residues. For the CDR3, the DNA is TGTGCCAGCAGGACGGCCTTTGAGCAGTTCTTC. Translation gives CASRTAFEQFF.

The chain has TRBV5-1 and TRBJ2-1; D remains unclear. The CDR3 length is 16 residues. Trimming shortened V by 2 bases and J by 1 base, and 13 bases separated the two germline ends. The V gene's germline CDR1 is SGHRS and CDR2 YFSETQ. DNA for the CDR3: TGCGCCAGCAGCTTAAGTACTCATAGTTCCTACAATGAGCAGTTCTTC. Translated: CASSLSTHSSYNEQFF.

The chain recombines TRBV2 with TRBJ2-7; no reliable D call. Germline loops: CDR1 SNHLY, CDR2 FYNNEI. The length of the CDR3 is 11 residues. V gave up 10 bases and J gave up 4 bases, with 11 bases separating them. The CDR3 is CATAPTYEQYF. The CDR3 nucleotides read TGTGCCACAGCACCTACATACGAGCAGTACTTC.

This clonotype occurred a few times. V usage is TRBV29-1 and J usage is TRBJ2-2; a possible D gene is TRBD1 (5 bases). The CDR3 is 13 residues long. The germline V and J ends were trimmed by 4 bases and 1 base, with 7 bases remaining between them. Germline CDR1 reads SQVTM; CDR2 reads ANQGSEA. The CDR3 DNA reads as TGCAGCGTTGCAGGACAGAACACCGGGGAGCTGTTTTTT. It translates to CSVAGQNTGELFF.

This clonotype appeared a few times. V gene TRBV12-5 combines with J gene TRBJ1-2; tentative D call: TRBD1 (6 bases). This CDR3 region has 12 residues. Trimming took off 4 bases at V and 8 bases at J, with 11 bases between the two ends. Germline CDR1 reads LGHNT; CDR2 reads FRNRAP. CDR3 amino acids: CASGSTGIGYTF. In DNA form, the CDR3 reads TGTGCTAGTGGTTCAACAGGGATAGGCTACACCTTC.

The gene calls are TRBV27 and TRBJ2-1; D gene ambiguous. The CDR3 has 12 residues. Trimming pared 3 bases from V and 10 bases from J, leaving 10 bases between. Germline V gene data show CDR1 as MNHEY and CDR2 as SMNVEV (reference sequence). The CDR3 region has the DNA TGTGCCAGCAGTTTTCTTGGGGAAGAGCAGTTCTTC. Its protein product is CASSFLGEEQFF.

This clonotype turned up a few times. The chain carries TRBV7-2 and TRBJ1-5; TRBD1 agrees at 7 bases. Germline-derived CDR1 and CDR2 are SGHTA and FQGNSA. The CDR3 extends over 14 amino acids. The junction had 6 bases not matched to a gene; V was cut back by 5 bases and J by 5 bases. The CDR3 protein is CASSARQGDQPQHF. The CDR3 coding sequence is TGTGCCAGCAGCGCCCGACAGGGTGATCAGCCCCAGCATTTT.

The chain links TRBV7-2 to TRBJ1-1; TRBD1 might be the D (5 bases). With 4 bases removed from V and 3 bases from J, the gap between germline ends came to 9 bases. Germline assignment: CDR1 SGHTA and CDR2 FQGNSA. The CDR3 is 13 residues long. The CDR3 loop reads CASSSQGDTEAFF. Here the CDR3 DNA reads TGTGCCAGCAGCTCCCAAGGGGACACTGAAGCTTTCTTT.

The chain has TRBV2 and TRBJ2-7, with D perhaps TRBD2 (5 bases). This CDR3 has 11 amino acids. In germline, CDR1 is SNHLY, CDR2 FYNNEI. V was clipped by 7 bases and J by 5 bases, with 9 bases between them. This CDR3 reads CASKARDEQYF. CDR3 nucleotide sequence: TGTGCCAGCAAGGCGAGGGACGAGCAGTACTTC.

The V gene is TRBV12-3 or TRBV12-4, the J gene TRBJ2-5; TRBD2 is a possible D gene (7 bases). This CDR3 region has 15 residues. Trimming shortened V by 3 bases and J by 5 bases, and 16 bases separated the two germline ends. The CDR3 region is CASSFGGRGGETQYF. CDR3 DNA: TGTGCCAGCAGTTTCGGCGGGAGAGGGGGGGAGACCCAGTACTTC.

CDR3 sequence (DNA): TGTGCCAGCAGTTCCAGGACTAGCGGTAGCACAGATACGCAGTATTTT. Its protein is CASSSRTSGSTDTQYF. The chain joins TRBV12-3 or TRBV12-4 to TRBJ2-3, with 10 bases identical to TRBD2. The CDR3 sequence is 16 residues long. Trimming cost V 4 bases and J 0 bases; bases outside gene matches: 4.

V gene TRBV7-3 combines with J gene TRBJ2-1, with D perhaps TRBD2 (6 bases). The CDR3 is 18 amino acids. Trimming left V 0 bases short and J 3 bases short, with 18 bases between. Per germline, CDR1 SGHTA and CDR2 FQGTGA. The CDR3, as DNA: TGTGCCAGCAGCTTAACCCCCGCGGTGGACGGGAGCTACAATGAGCAGTTCTTC. It translates to CASSLTPAVDGSYNEQFF.

In this sample, this clonotype turned up a few times. The genes are TRBV5-1 and TRBJ1-5; no clear D. This CDR3 is built from 15 residues. V was trimmed by 0 bases and J by 2 bases, leaving 9 bases between them. Germline CDR1 is SGHRS and CDR2 is YFSETQ. Written as DNA, the CDR3 is TGCGCCAGCAGCTTGGCCGGTACCGGCAATCAGCCCCAGCATTTT. Its protein is CASSLAGTGNQPQHF.

This clonotype was counted between two and nine times. The chain's CDR3 is CSVGRLAGTNNEQFF. The CDR3 DNA reads as TGCAGCGTCGGAAGACTAGCGGGAACCAACAATGAGCAGTTCTTC. The chain uses TRBV29-1 and TRBJ2-1; 11 positions agree with TRBD2. J was trimmed by 5 bases and V by 6 bases; bases with no gene match: 9. The CDR3 loop spans 15 amino acids. Germline CDR1 reads SQVTM; CDR2 reads ANQGSEA.